This TCR beta chain comes out of a study of cytomegalovirus exposure and HLA in healthy donors. Study at large: Findings of an earlier analysis included about 100 million unique TCR beta sequences from some 200 million T cells.

The PCR used 60 Vbeta and 13 Jbeta primers. TCRdb's copy holds only in-frame clones and misses some; the assay was immunoSEQ multiplex PCR. The table includes about 140,000 clones, more than 70% detected once. CDR3 length: 14 residues. CDR1 is SGHRS, CDR2 YFSETQ, per germline. Losses at the gene ends were 2 bases for V and 10 bases for J; bases not matched to a gene: 11. With respect to this clone: What it binds is not known.

Study results and caveats: Most CMV-associated TCR beta chains were later found to appear HLA-restricted. Cytomegalovirus association was assigned to about 150 TCR beta chains. Later analysis associated a missense DCLRE1C variant with TCR beta V- and J-gene trimming.

This TCR derives from a woman aged 40 to 50 in good health and CMV-seronegative. The J gene is TRBJ2-7, the V gene TRBV5-1, with 8 positions matching TRBD1. Sequencing was performed on PBMCs. The CDR3 DNA reads TGCGCCAGCAGCTTTGGGGGGACAGGCCAGACTCAGTACTTC. Protein product: CASSFGGTGQTQYF.